The rows below give T cell receptor beta chains drawn from one sample of a study of T cell repertoires in cytomegalovirus infection. MiXCR, run by TCRdb on the reads, gives a single entry per CDR3 protein. The profile shows 400,000 or so distinct CDR3 sequences, around 18% of them singletons. The source material was PBMCs. These receptors all come from a human donor in good health (CMV status not recorded). Some clones in this sample may be carry-over from other donors' samples. CDR3s include the opening cysteine and the closing phenylalanine or tryptophan. The D gene is left open where the match is weak.

TRBV2	TRBJ2-1	TRBD2	CAIFGGGSYNEQFF
TRBV2	TRBJ1-5	NA	CASSGQGYQPQHF
TRBV19	TRBJ1-4	NA	CASRDYATNEKLFF
TRBV7-8	TRBJ2-1	NA	CASSSTQQGGEQFF
TRBV7-9	TRBJ2-3	NA	CASSLGSRGAMDTQYF
TRBV6-6	TRBJ1-3	NA	CASQENTIYF
TRBV7-2	TRBJ1-1	NA	CASSLEGGVTEAFF
TRBV9	TRBJ1-1	NA	CASSVDGNPGREAFF
TRBV9	TRBJ2-7	NA	CASSVGNQGEPYEQYF
TRBV28	TRBJ1-2	NA	CASSLGLLNYGYTF
TRBV5-6	TRBJ1-2	NA	CASSFFHPIRDTYGYTF
TRBV7-2	TRBJ2-5	TRBD1	CASYPQTGLTGETQYF
TRBV27	TRBJ2-1	NA	CASRLQKNNEQFF
TRBV12-3/TRBV12-4	TRBJ1-3	NA	CASSPADRSGNTIYF
TRBV7-8	TRBJ2-7	TRBD2	CASSSGLAGVYEQYF
TRBV7-9	TRBJ2-7	TRBD1	CASSSQGAGYKYEQYF
TRBV7-2	TRBJ2-7	NA	CASSQGPLWSYEQYF